The 25 T cell receptor beta chains below all came from one sample that was sequenced in a study of T-cell reconstitution after alpha-beta-depleted transplantation in children. Library preparation (for TCRbeta) was performed with unique molecular identifiers. TCRdb re-analysed the PCR reads in MiXCR, keeping a single row per CDR3 protein. The data show 190,000 or so distinct CDR3 sequences, approximately 6.8% seen once. The specimen was PBMCs from the stem cell graft donor, collected from the stem cell graft. These receptor sequences come from a human donor who donated a stem cell graft to a child with Wiskott-Aldrich syndrome.

The DNA for the CDR3 is TGTGCCAGCAGTTACTCGGGACAGGGGAAGGGTTCACCCCTCCACTTT. Its translation: CASSYSGQGKGSPLHF. The chain carries TRBV6-5 and TRBJ1-6; 10 nucleotides agree with TRBD1. The CDR3 covers 16 residues. Germline V lookup: CDR1 MNHEY, CDR2 SVGAGI. V lost 0 bases, J lost 9 bases, and 5 bases stayed unmatched.

This clonotype was recorded at least ten times. The chain has TRBV5-1 and TRBJ2-5; 7 positions match TRBD2. V trimming: 6 bases; J trimming: 1 base; junction bases outside the gene matches: 12. This CDR3 comprises 16 residues. CDR1 and CDR2 (germline): SGHRS, YFSETQ. CDR3 residues: CASKFTSASVQETQYF. The CDR3 DNA sequence: TGCGCCAGCAAGTTCACTAGCGCTTCCGTCCAAGAGACCCAGTACTTC.

V and J are TRBV2 and TRBJ2-5; 9 bases are a match to TRBD2. The germline V gene encodes CDR1 SNHLY and CDR2 FYNNEI. With V trimmed by 0 bases and J by 2 bases, 10 bases remained unmatched. The CDR3 has 18 amino acids. The CDR3 is CASSEALTSGFTQETQYF. As DNA, the CDR3 is TGTGCCAGCAGTGAAGCCCTGACTAGCGGATTTACACAAGAGACCCAGTACTTC.

This clonotype was observed at least ten times. This chain links TRBV10-3 with TRBJ2-7; possibly TRBD2 for D (5 bases). Germline values: CDR1 ENHRY, CDR2 SYGVKD. Trimming took off 3 bases at V and 2 bases at J, with 23 bases between the two ends. The CDR3 has 18 amino acids. Written as DNA, the CDR3 is TGTGCCATCAGTGACCCGGGTCGCCCGGGTCGGACTGCCTACGAGCAGTACTTC. Translating it yields CAISDPGRPGRTAYEQYF.

There are many counts of this clonotype. The chain uses TRBV12-3 or TRBV12-4 and TRBJ2-3, with D perhaps TRBD1 or TRBD2 (5 bases each). This CDR3 contains 15 residues. The V end was cut by 9 bases, the J end by 6 bases, with 22 bases between. This CDR3 is CASAASGTVGDTQYF. In nucleotides, the CDR3 is TGTGCCAGTGCGGCCTCCGGGACGGTGGGGGATACGCAGTATTTT.

The sample holds many counts of this clonotype. This rearrangement joins TRBV27 to TRBJ1-3; D gene ambiguous. The germline gives CDR1 MNHEY, CDR2 SMNVEV (reference sequence). The germline V and J ends were trimmed by 4 bases and 4 bases, with 8 bases remaining between them. This CDR3 spans 13 amino acids. Written as DNA, the CDR3 is TGTGCCAGCAGTTATGGGCCCGGAAACACCATATATTTT. Translating it yields CASSYGPGNTIYF.

This clonotype was observed a few times. The chain has TRBV7-8 and TRBJ2-3; 8 positions agree with TRBD2. The CDR3 is made up of 15 amino acids. In germline, CDR1 is SGHVS, CDR2 FQNEAQ. V was pared by 5 bases and J by 3 bases, with 7 bases of the junction left unmatched. The CDR3 DNA is TGTGCCAGCAGCGCCGACGGGACTAGTACAGATACGCAGTATTTT. Translating gives CASSADGTSTDTQYF.

This clonotype was recorded at least ten times. This chain uses TRBV20-1 with TRBJ2-5, with TRBD2 as a possible D gene (5 bases). The CDR3 consists of 10 residues. From germline, CDR1 is DFQATT and CDR2 SNEGSKA (reference sequence). The V and J ends lost 5 bases and 7 bases respectively, with 8 bases between them. The CDR3 nucleotides read TGCAGTGCTTATGAGGGGACCCAGTACTTC. Protein sequence: CSAYEGTQYF.

This clonotype occurred many times. The chain employs TRBV12-3 or TRBV12-4 and TRBJ1-3; 8 bases line up with TRBD1. This CDR3 has 13 residues. V lost 4 bases, J lost 13 bases, and 9 bases stayed unmatched. The CDR3 loop reads CASSSRTGTTIYF. The DNA of the CDR3 is TGTGCCAGCAGTTCCAGGACAGGGACGACGATATATTTT.

On this clonotype: This may be a read error: a much more frequent sequence differs by one nucleotide. This chain joins TRBV12-3 or TRBV12-4 and TRBJ2-7; unclear D gene. The CDR3 consists of 13 residues. Trimming pared 1 base from V and 4 bases from J, leaving 8 bases between. The CDR3 DNA sequence: TGTGCCAGCAGTTTAGGTTTGAGATACGAGCAGTACTTC. This translates into CASSLGLRYEQYF.

This clonotype was counted many times. The rearrangement links TRBV15 to TRBJ2-7; D may correspond to TRBD1 or TRBD2 (5 bases each). This CDR3 comprises 15 residues. Trimming removed 0 bases at V and 6 bases at J, with 15 bases between. Germline V CDR1 and CDR2: LNHNV, YYDKDF (reference sequence). The CDR3 region has the DNA TGTGCCACCAGCAGAGATCTTTCGTCCGGGGCCGAGCAGTACTTC. Its protein product is CATSRDLSSGAEQYF.

This clonotype was seen repeatedly, ten times or more. CDR3 coding DNA: TGCAGTGCTAGCGGTCGGGGGGGCCAAAGAGTTGCCTACAATGAGCAGTTCTTC. Its protein product is CSASGRGGQRVAYNEQFF. V and J are TRBV20-1 and TRBJ2-1; 8 bases are a match to TRBD2. Germline CDR1 reads DFQATT; CDR2 reads SNEGSKA (reference sequence). V dropped 3 bases and J dropped 2; count of bases not matched to a gene: 15. The length of the CDR3 is 18 residues.

This clonotype was picked up a small number of times. This chain links TRBV5-1 with TRBJ2-2; D remains unclear. CDR1 is SGHRS, CDR2 YFSETQ, per germline. CDR3 length equals 13 residues. Trimming left V 3 bases short and J 6 bases short, with 9 bases between. The CDR3 protein is CASSSLTAGELFF. Here the CDR3 DNA reads TGCGCCAGCAGCTCTCTAACGGCCGGGGAGCTGTTTTTT.

This clonotype was picked up many times. The rearrangement joins TRBV24-1 to TRBJ2-5, with a weak D call TRBD2 (5 bases). The V end was cut by 2 bases, the J end by 4 bases, with 7 bases between. Germline CDR1 is KGHDR and CDR2 is SFDVKD. CDR3 size: 13 residues. Written as DNA, the CDR3 is TGTGCCACCAGTGATTCGGGGAGAGAGACCCAGTACTTC. This translates into CATSDSGRETQYF.

The chain employs TRBV3-1 and TRBJ1-5; TRBD1 is a possible D gene (6 bases). The length of the CDR3 is 14 residues. Germline V gene data show CDR1 as LGHDT and CDR2 as YNNKEL (reference sequence). The ends were cut back, 1 base at V and 6 bases at J, with 10 bases in the middle. CDR3 protein: CASSQGGASQPQHF. Here the CDR3 DNA reads TGTGCCAGCAGCCAAGGGGGGGCGTCTCAGCCCCAGCATTTT. Full variable domain (missing parts from reference TRBV3-1 and TRBJ1-5): DTAVSQTPKYLVTQMGNDKSIKCEQNLGHDTMYWYKQDSKKFLKIMFSYNNKELIINETVPNRFSPKSPDKAHLNLHINSLELGDSAVYFCASSQGGASQPQHFGDGTRLSIL.

V gene TRBV11-3 combines with J gene TRBJ1-2; D possibly corresponds to TRBD1 (5 bases). V shed 4 bases and J shed 10 bases, with 13 bases lying between them. The CDR3 has 12 amino acids. CDR1 SGHNT and CDR2 YENEEA come from the germline V gene. DNA for the CDR3: TGTGCCAGCAGCTGGGACGGTCTAAACTACACCTTC. Its translation: CASSWDGLNYTF.

This clonotype has only a few counts. The V call is TRBV5-1, the J call TRBJ2-1; D perhaps matches TRBD2 (6 bases). This CDR3 region has 15 residues. The ends were cut back, 4 bases at V and 2 bases at J, with 13 bases in the middle. CDR1 and CDR2 (germline): SGHRS, YFSETQ. The DNA for the CDR3 is TGCGCCAGCAGCCCAACGGGGGTCCCCTACAATGAGCAGTTCTTC. It yields the protein CASSPTGVPYNEQFF.

This clonotype was observed many times. V usage is TRBV3-1 and J usage is TRBJ2-5; 10 bases are a match to TRBD2. V was clipped by 4 bases and J by 1 base; unmatched bases: 3. Looked up from germline, CDR1 is LGHDT and CDR2 is YNNKEL (reference sequence). CDR3 length: 15 residues. The CDR3 loop is CASSPGTSVQETQYF. The CDR3 region has the DNA TGTGCCAGCAGCCCCGGGACTAGCGTCCAAGAGACCCAGTACTTC.

In its sample, this clonotype was seen many times. The chain combines TRBV12-3 or TRBV12-4 with TRBJ1-1; the D gene is possibly TRBD1 (6 bases). The CDR3 has 15 amino acids. V lost 8 bases to trimming and J lost 0 bases, with 16 bases between them. CDR3 residues: CASGTPGRLNTEAFF. The CDR3 bases are TGTGCCAGCGGGACACCGGGACGCCTGAACACTGAAGCTTTCTTT.

This clonotype has a handful of counts. The rearrangement links TRBV7-2 to TRBJ2-1, with D possibly being TRBD1 (5 bases). Germline lookup yields CDR1 SGHTA and CDR2 FQGNSA. The CDR3 is 15 amino acids. The V and J ends lost 2 bases and 6 bases respectively, with 14 bases between them. CDR3 nucleotides: TGTGCCAGCAGCTTATCGACAGACACGGGCAATGAGCAGTTCTTC. Protein sequence: CASSLSTDTGNEQFF.

This clonotype was counted at least ten times. The chain combines TRBV6-5 with TRBJ1-2; 8 bases match TRBD1. With 5 bases clipped from V and 5 bases from J, the junction kept 1 base outside the gene matches. This CDR3 spans 12 amino acids. The germline V gene has CDR1 MNHEY and CDR2 SVGAGI. The CDR3: CASSRQGYGYTF. Here the CDR3 DNA reads TGTGCCAGCAGTCGACAGGGGTATGGCTACACCTTC.

This clonotype was seen ten or more times. This chain links TRBV6-5 with TRBJ2-1; no clear D gene. Germline V CDR1 and CDR2: MNHEY, SVGAGI. The CDR3 is made up of 17 amino acids. V lost 2 bases and J lost 5, with 19 bases in between. In nucleotides, the CDR3 is TGTGCCAGCAGTTACAACAACTTAGGGATTCCAGACAATGAGCAGTTCTTC. Its translation: CASSYNNLGIPDNEQFF.

This clonotype was picked up many times. The chain uses TRBV5-1 and TRBJ1-1; D uncertain. V lost 3 bases to trimming and J lost 4 bases, with 13 bases between them. This CDR3 spans 14 amino acids. Germline loops: CDR1 SGHRS, CDR2 YFSETQ. CDR3 nucleotide sequence: TGCGCCAGCAGCTCGGACCGGAGTACCACTGAAGCTTTCTTT. It specifies CASSSDRSTTEAFF.

This clonotype was counted a few times. V is TRBV11-2 and J is TRBJ2-7; 7 bases are shared with TRBD1. V shed 5 bases and J 2 bases; nucleotides not matched to a gene: 6. In germline, CDR1 is SGHAT, CDR2 FQNNGV. CDR3 size: 14 residues. The CDR3 reads CASSPGDRPYEQYF. The CDR3 nucleotides read TGTGCCAGCAGCCCAGGGGACAGACCCTACGAGCAGTACTTC.

This clonotype occurred many times. This rearrangement joins TRBV12-3 or TRBV12-4 to TRBJ1-5; the D is unclear. This CDR3 contains 15 residues. Trimming took 3 bases from V and 6 from J, leaving 15 bases between them. The CDR3 loop reads CASSFVSGGTQPQHF. The CDR3 bases are TGTGCCAGCAGTTTCGTCTCAGGAGGAACTCAGCCCCAGCATTTT.